The 18 T cell receptor beta chains in this list originate from one sample, sequenced in a study of T-cell memory formation after mild COVID-19. TCRdb processed the 5' RACE reads anew with MiXCR; each CDR3 protein has one entry. The repertoire holds about 190,000 distinct CDR3 sequences, with around 21% as singletons. Sequencing was carried out using PBMCs or a T cell subset sorted from them (not recorded which). These receptor sequences come from an adult woman who had mild COVID-19 (a few samples of this study predate the infection). Cell type and time point are not known.

This clonotype was detected a few times. V and J are TRBV30 and TRBJ2-7; perhaps D is TRBD1 or TRBD2 (5 bases each). The CDR3 loop spans 14 amino acids. The germline V and J ends were trimmed by 2 bases and 5 bases, with 16 bases remaining between them. Germline V CDR1 and CDR2: GTSNPN, SVGIG (reference sequence). The CDR3 protein is CAWSWGSGSNEQYF. For the CDR3, the DNA is TGTGCCTGGAGTTGGGGGTCGGGGTCCAACGAGCAGTACTTC. The variable domain in full, completed from reference TRBV30 and TRBJ2-7, reads SQTIHQWPATLVQPVGSPLSLECTVEGTSNPNLYWYRQAAGRGLQLLFYSVGIGQISSEVPQNLSASRPQDRQFILSSKKLLLSDSGFYLCAWSWGSGSNEQYFGPGTRLTVT.

This rearrangement joins TRBV19 to TRBJ2-5, with a tentative D call TRBD1 (6 bases). Germline CDR1 and CDR2: LNHDA and SQIVND (reference sequence). V gave up 5 bases and J gave up 2 bases, with 15 bases separating them. CDR3 size: 15 residues. The CDR3 coding sequence is TGTGCCAGTAGTTCCGTGGACAGAACACAAGAGACCCAGTACTTC. Translated, it gives CASSSVDRTQETQYF.

Ten or more counts support this clonotype. V gene TRBV12-3 or TRBV12-4 combines with J gene TRBJ1-1; possibly TRBD1 for D (5 bases). This CDR3 is built from 11 residues. V was pared by 5 bases and J by 5 bases, with 6 bases between. In DNA, the CDR3 is TGTGCCAGCAGTCCAGGGACTGAAGCTTTCTTT. As protein: CASSPGTEAFF.

The chain recombines TRBV6-2 or TRBV6-3 with TRBJ2-1, with 7 bases that match TRBD2. This CDR3 contains 16 residues. CDR1 MNHEY and CDR2 SVGEGT come from the germline V gene. With V trimmed by 6 bases and J by 5 bases, 13 bases remained unmatched. CDR3 nucleotides: TGTGCCAGCAGGGACCTAGCGGCCACGTCCGACAATGAGCAGTTCTTC. Its translation is CASRDLAATSDNEQFF.

A few counts support this clonotype. J is TRBJ1-2 and V is TRBV12-3 or TRBV12-4, with D tentatively TRBD1 (5 bases). V lost 0 bases, J lost 2 bases, and 13 bases lay in between. The CDR3 is made up of 16 amino acids. CDR3 in DNA: TGTGCCAGCAGTTTAGCGCTAAGTGGGGGAAACTATGGCTACACCTTC. This encodes CASSLALSGGNYGYTF.

J is TRBJ2-7 and V is TRBV12-3 or TRBV12-4; possible D gene TRBD1, 6 bases. The CDR3 contains 15 residues. Trimming removed 6 bases at V and 0 bases at J, with 15 bases between. The CDR3 spells CASRGTGSGSYEQYF. The CDR3 region has the DNA TGTGCCAGCAGGGGAACAGGGTCCGGCTCCTACGAGCAGTACTTC.

The chain links TRBV19 to TRBJ2-7, with 11 nucleotides matching TRBD2. The CDR3 consists of 14 residues. Germline V gene data show CDR1 as LNHDA and CDR2 as SQIVND (reference sequence). With V trimmed by 7 bases and J by 6 bases, 8 bases remained unmatched. The CDR3 loop is CASKPLAGGSEQYF. As DNA, the CDR3 is TGTGCCAGTAAGCCGCTAGCGGGAGGCTCCGAGCAGTACTTC.

The V call is TRBV18, the J call TRBJ2-3, with D possibly matching TRBD2 (6 bases). Trimming pared 3 bases from V and 0 bases from J, leaving 10 bases between. The CDR3 length is 15 residues. CDR1 KGHSH and CDR2 LQKENI come from the germline V gene. CDR3 loop: CASSPPGTSTDTQYF. Here the CDR3 DNA reads TGTGCCAGCTCACCCCCTGGGACTAGCACAGATACGCAGTATTTT.

The CDR3 DNA is TGCGCCAGCAGCCAAACCGGGACTAGGAGTGCCGGGGAGCTGTTTTTT. This sequence encodes CASSQTGTRSAGELFF. The chain is built from TRBV4-3 and TRBJ2-2; 8 bases are shared with TRBD2. V lost 2 bases, J lost 6 bases, and 8 bases stayed unmatched. The CDR3 loop spans 16 amino acids. CDR1 is LGHNA, CDR2 YSLEER, per germline.

This clonotype was observed a handful of times. The J gene is TRBJ1-2, the V gene TRBV29-1; D is uncertain. Germline CDR1 SQVTM, CDR2 ANQGSEA. Trimming left V 2 bases short and J 2 bases short, with 3 bases between. This CDR3 comprises 11 residues. CDR3 coding DNA: TGCAGCGTTGAAAAGAACTATGGCTACACCTTC. Translated, it gives CSVEKNYGYTF.

This sequence joins TRBV2 and TRBJ1-2; possible D gene TRBD1, 5 bases. The V end lost 8 bases, the J end lost 3 bases, and 16 bases lay between the germline ends. CDR1 and CDR2 from the germline V gene are SNHLY and FYNNEI. The CDR3 is made up of 14 amino acids. The CDR3 sequence is CASYTTGTDYGYTF. CDR3 coding DNA: TGTGCCAGCTACACCACCGGGACGGACTATGGCTACACCTTC.

This clonotype was recorded a few times. The chain uses TRBV19 and TRBJ1-4, with TRBD1 as a possible D gene (5 bases). CDR1 is LNHDA, CDR2 SQIVND, per germline (reference sequence). The V end lost 6 bases, the J end lost 2 bases, and 10 bases lay between the germline ends. The CDR3 totals 14 residues. CDR3 loop: CASRRGGTNEKLFF. CDR3 nucleotide sequence: TGTGCCAGTAGAAGGGGAGGCACTAATGAAAAACTGTTTTTT.

This clonotype was observed a few times. J is TRBJ1-1 and V is TRBV11-2; D is unresolved. Trimming stripped 3 bases from V and 5 bases from J, with 22 bases between. The CDR3 loop spans 17 amino acids. CDR1 is SGHAT, CDR2 FQNNGV, per germline. The CDR3 sequence is CASSLIPGLPNTTEAFF. CDR3 DNA: TGTGCCAGCAGCTTGATTCCGGGGTTACCTAACACTACTGAAGCTTTCTTT.

This clonotype turned up a few times. This rearrangement joins TRBV5-4 to TRBJ2-2; weak D call: TRBD2 (5 bases). Trimming stripped 0 bases from V and 6 bases from J, with 12 bases between. CDR3 size: 15 residues. The germline V gene has CDR1 SGHNT and CDR2 YYREEE (reference sequence). This CDR3 is CASSLDGRSAGELFF. CDR3 nucleotides: TGTGCCAGCAGCTTGGATGGGAGAAGCGCCGGGGAGCTGTTTTTT.

This clonotype appeared many times. The chain carries TRBV29-1 and TRBJ2-7; 7 positions match TRBD2. Germline CDR1 reads SQVTM; CDR2 reads ANQGSEA. The CDR3 loop spans 13 amino acids. V dropped 5 bases and J dropped 3; count of bases not matched to a gene: 7. CDR3 DNA: TGCAGCGTTATCCAGCGGGGAGGCTACGAGCAGTACTTC. Translated, it gives CSVIQRGGYEQYF.

There are a few counts of this clonotype. Written as DNA, the CDR3 is TGTGCCAGCTCACCAACCGAGGGAGTACTCTACAATGAGCAGTTCTTC. Encoded protein: CASSPTEGVLYNEQFF. This chain uses TRBV18 with TRBJ2-1; possible D gene TRBD2, 5 bases. The germline V and J ends were trimmed by 2 bases and 3 bases, with 14 bases remaining between them. The CDR3 spans 16 residues. Germline assignment: CDR1 KGHSH and CDR2 LQKENI.

This chain links TRBV5-1 with TRBJ1-5, with D possibly TRBD1 on 5 matching bases. The CDR3 totals 15 residues. Per germline, CDR1 SGHRS and CDR2 YFSETQ. Trimming shortened V by 0 bases and J by 2 bases, and 9 bases separated the two germline ends. Here the CDR3 DNA reads TGCGCCAGCAGCTTGGACAGGTCGCGCAATCAGCCCCAGCATTTT. Protein sequence: CASSLDRSRNQPQHF.

The chain uses TRBV2 and TRBJ2-1, with D possibly being TRBD1 (5 bases). The CDR3 runs to 11 residues. Trimming stripped 11 bases from V and 6 bases from J, with 11 bases between. CDR1 and CDR2 from the germline V gene are SNHLY and FYNNEI. The CDR3 DNA sequence: TGTGCCGCCCGTGGGGCCAATGAGCAGTTCTTC. Amino acid sequence: CAARGANEQFF.